The rows below give T cell receptor beta chains drawn from one sample of a study of identical twins. TCRdb re-derived calls from the 5' RACE reads in MiXCR, one entry per CDR3 protein. The data contain under 800,000 distinct CDR3 sequences, approximately 21% of them seen just once; the ten biggest clones take up approximately 4.3%. These data were also filed under a second study, of T cells expressing NK-cell markers.

The material sequenced was PBMCs. Every receptor here comes from a woman in her late teens or twenties in good health. CDR3s include the opening cysteine and the closing phenylalanine or tryptophan. The order of the fields is V gene, clone size, J gene, CDR3 protein. Size tells how often a clone was seen (once, few, many) or the class of an expanded clone, and some rows leave it out.

>TRBV5-1|few|TRBJ2-1
CASSLAREHVNNEQFF
>TRBV10-3|-|TRBJ2-2
CAISETRGTGELFF
>TRBV6-5|-|TRBJ1-6
CASSYSGQGESPLHF
>TRBV6-1|-|TRBJ2-1
CASRRTGTTPYNEQFF
>TRBV10-3|-|TRBJ1-5
CAIQGINQPQHF
>TRBV29-1|-|TRBJ1-2
CSVQGAQGYTF
>TRBV20-1|once|TRBJ2-7
CSATGAPYEQYF
>TRBV6-5|-|TRBJ1-2
CASSYSGFTDNYGYTF
>TRBV9|few|TRBJ2-1
CASSVESTTQFF
>TRBV12-3/TRBV12-4|many|TRBJ1-6
CASSDRGNSPLHF
>TRBV15|-|TRBJ2-7
CATSPHQRGSSYEQYF
>TRBV7-6|-|TRBJ2-1
CASSLGSNNEQFF
>TRBV2|-|TRBJ2-1
CASRGYVPNEQFF
>TRBV18|few|TRBJ2-1
CASSPRQQGVTYNEQFF
>TRBV12-3/TRBV12-4|few|TRBJ2-1
CASRPPALPSSYNEQFF
>TRBV27|many|TRBJ2-1
CASSFLGRDNEQFF
>TRBV7-3|-|TRBJ2-1
CASSLPENSYNEQFF
>TRBV30|-|TRBJ2-3
CAWSTTANTQYF
>TRBV12-3/TRBV12-4|-|TRBJ1-1
CASSARGDEAFF
>TRBV5-1|few|TRBJ2-1
CASSSRDGPGCF
>TRBV12-3/TRBV12-4|-|TRBJ2-1
CASSFMGRYNEQFF
>TRBV7-2|-|TRBJ1-3
CASSLGGIGGNTIYF
>TRBV9|few|TRBJ2-7
CASSSGSGAEQYF
>TRBV20-1|few|TRBJ1-1
CSARVATEAFF
>TRBV20-1|-|TRBJ2-7
CSAWGQNYEQYF
>TRBV6-5|-|TRBJ2-7
CASSWGQGVHEQYF
>TRBV24-1|many|TRBJ2-2
CATSDSGTDGELFF
>TRBV20-1|-|TRBJ2-1
CSARQLAGVYNEQFF
>TRBV3-1|-|TRBJ1-6
CASSQNPMGTPLHF
>TRBV20-1|many|TRBJ2-3
CSAPPAIAGSTDTQYF
>TRBV6-4|-|TRBJ2-3
CASSEMAGGTDTQYF
>TRBV5-6|few|TRBJ2-7
CASSSLGGFTYEQYF
>TRBV10-3|-|TRBJ2-1
CAISEDSGGIEGEQFF
>TRBV20-1|few|TRBJ2-1
CSARDGGPAPNEQFF
>TRBV5-6|-|TRBJ2-5
CASSVTGTEETQYF
>TRBV7-9|few|TRBJ1-2
CASSLQTNYGYTF
>TRBV13|-|TRBJ2-1
CASSLEGLRGASSYNEQFF
>TRBV6-5|-|TRBJ2-4
CASSYGEVAYF
>TRBV12-3/TRBV12-4|-|TRBJ2-7
CASRKRGRDYEQYF
>TRBV6-1|few|TRBJ2-7
CASRKAMGYYEQYF
>TRBV11-1|many|TRBJ2-1
CASSLAGTSGATVNEQFF
>TRBV11-2|-|TRBJ2-1
CASSLGGPLVEQFF
>TRBV7-6|-|TRBJ2-1
CASSPQSGGWYNEQFF
>TRBV7-6|few|TRBJ2-2
CASSLGSGTSGTGELFF
>TRBV10-1|few|TRBJ2-3
CASSEERSTDTQYF
>TRBV2|-|TRBJ1-1
CASKTADTEAFF
>TRBV4-2|-|TRBJ1-4
CASSQDPVGQGARGKLFF
>TRBV6-1|many|TRBJ1-2
CASSAGPPFYGYTF
>TRBV10-3|few|TRBJ1-2
CAISESMTYYGYTF
>TRBV5-1|few|TRBJ2-1
CASSVNRGFPPFF